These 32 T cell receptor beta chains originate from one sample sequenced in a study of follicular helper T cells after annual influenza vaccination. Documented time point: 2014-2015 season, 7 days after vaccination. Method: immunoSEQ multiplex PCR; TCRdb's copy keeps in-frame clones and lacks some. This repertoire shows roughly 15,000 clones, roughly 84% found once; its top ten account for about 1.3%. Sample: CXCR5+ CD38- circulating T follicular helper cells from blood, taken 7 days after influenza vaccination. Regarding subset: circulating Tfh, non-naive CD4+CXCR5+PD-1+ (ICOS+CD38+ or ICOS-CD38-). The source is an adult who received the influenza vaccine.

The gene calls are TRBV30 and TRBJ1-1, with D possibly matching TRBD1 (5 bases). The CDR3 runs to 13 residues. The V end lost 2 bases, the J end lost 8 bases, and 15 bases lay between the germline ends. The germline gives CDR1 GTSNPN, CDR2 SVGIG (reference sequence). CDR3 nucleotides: TGTGCCTGGAGTTTAGGGGCGTCGAGGGAAGCTTTCTTT. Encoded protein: CAWSLGASREAFF.

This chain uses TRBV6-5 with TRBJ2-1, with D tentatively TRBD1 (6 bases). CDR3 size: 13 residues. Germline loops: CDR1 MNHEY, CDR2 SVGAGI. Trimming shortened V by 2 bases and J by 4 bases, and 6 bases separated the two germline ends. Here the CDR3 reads CASSYGQYNEQFF. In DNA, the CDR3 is TGTGCCAGCAGTTACGGACAGTACAATGAGCAGTTCTTC.

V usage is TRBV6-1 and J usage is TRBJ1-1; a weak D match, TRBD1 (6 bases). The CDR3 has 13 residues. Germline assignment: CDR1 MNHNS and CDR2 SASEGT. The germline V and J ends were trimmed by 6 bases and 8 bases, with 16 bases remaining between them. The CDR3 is CASSPTGQREAFF. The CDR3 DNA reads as TGTGCCAGCAGCCCCACGGGACAAAGGGAAGCTTTCTTT.

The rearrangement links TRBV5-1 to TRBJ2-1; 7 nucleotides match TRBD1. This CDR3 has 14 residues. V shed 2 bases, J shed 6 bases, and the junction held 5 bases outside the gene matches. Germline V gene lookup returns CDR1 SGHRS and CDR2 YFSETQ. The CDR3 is CASSFGQASNEQFF. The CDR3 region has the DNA TGCGCCAGCAGCTTCGGACAGGCGAGCAATGAGCAGTTCTTC.

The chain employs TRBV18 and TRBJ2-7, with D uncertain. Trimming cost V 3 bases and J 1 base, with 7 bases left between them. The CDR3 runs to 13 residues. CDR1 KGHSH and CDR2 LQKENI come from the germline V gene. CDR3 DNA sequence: TGTGCCAGCTCACCGGAGCAATCCTACGAGCAGTACTTC. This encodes CASSPEQSYEQYF.

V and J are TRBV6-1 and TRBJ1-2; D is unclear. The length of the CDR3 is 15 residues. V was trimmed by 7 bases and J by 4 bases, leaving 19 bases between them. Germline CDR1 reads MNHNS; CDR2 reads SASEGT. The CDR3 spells CASTQSGESGYGYTF. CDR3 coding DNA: TGTGCCAGCACCCAATCCGGGGAGTCGGGCTATGGCTACACCTTC.

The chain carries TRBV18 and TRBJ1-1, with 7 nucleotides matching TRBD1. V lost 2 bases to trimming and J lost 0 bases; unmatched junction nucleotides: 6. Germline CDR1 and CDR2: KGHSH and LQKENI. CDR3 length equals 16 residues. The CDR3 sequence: CASSPDRVDLNTEAFF. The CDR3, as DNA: TGTGCCAGCTCACCAGACAGGGTGGATTTGAACACTGAAGCTTTCTTT.

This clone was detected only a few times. The CDR3 bases are TGTGCCAGCAGTCCCCCCAGGGTCCCAACTGAAGCTTTCTTT. Protein: CASSPPRVPTEAFF. V usage is TRBV2 and J usage is TRBJ1-1; possible D gene TRBD1, 5 bases. Germline CDR1 is SNHLY and CDR2 is FYNNEI. V shed 5 bases and J shed 5 bases, with 15 bases lying between them. The CDR3 runs 14 residues. Using reference TRBV2 and TRBJ1-1 for the parts outside the CDR3, the full variable domain is EPEVTQTPSHQVTQMGQEVILRCVPISNHLYFYWYRQILGQKVEFLVSFYNNEISEKSEIFDDQFSVERPDGSNFTLKIRSTKLEDSAMYFCASSPPRVPTEAFFGQGTRLTVV.

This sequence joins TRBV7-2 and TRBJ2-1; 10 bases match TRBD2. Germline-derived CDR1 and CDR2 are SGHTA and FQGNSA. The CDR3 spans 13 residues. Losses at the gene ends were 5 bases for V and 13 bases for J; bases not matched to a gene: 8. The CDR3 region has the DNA TGTGCCAGCAGCGCAGAGCGGGAGGGCCCCCAGTTCTTC. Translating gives CASSAEREGPQFF. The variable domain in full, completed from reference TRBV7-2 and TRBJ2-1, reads GAGVSQSPSNKVTEKGKDVELRCDPISGHTALYWYRQSLGQGLEFLIYFQGNSAPDKSGLPSDRFSAERTGGSVSTLTIQRTQQEDSAVYLCASSAEREGPQFFGPGTRLTVL.

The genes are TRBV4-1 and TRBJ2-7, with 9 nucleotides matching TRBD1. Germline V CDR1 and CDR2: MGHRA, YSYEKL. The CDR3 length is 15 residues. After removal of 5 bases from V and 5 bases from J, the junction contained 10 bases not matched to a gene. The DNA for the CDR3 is TGCGCCAGCAGCGCCCGGGACAGGGAGTTCCACGAGCAGTACTTC. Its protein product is CASSARDREFHEQYF.

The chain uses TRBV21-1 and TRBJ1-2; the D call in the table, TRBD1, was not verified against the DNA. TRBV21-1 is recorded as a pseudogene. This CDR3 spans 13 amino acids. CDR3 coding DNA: TGTGCCAGCAGCAAGGACAGGGGCTATGGCTACACCTTC. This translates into CASSKDRGYGYTF.

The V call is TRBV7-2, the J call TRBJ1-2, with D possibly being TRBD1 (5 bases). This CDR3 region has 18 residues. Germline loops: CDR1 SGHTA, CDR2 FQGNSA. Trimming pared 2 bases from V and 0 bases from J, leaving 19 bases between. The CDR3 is CASSLQLGGTLSNYGYTF. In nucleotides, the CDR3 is TGTGCCAGCAGCTTACAATTGGGGGGGACCCTTTCTAACTATGGCTACACCTTC.

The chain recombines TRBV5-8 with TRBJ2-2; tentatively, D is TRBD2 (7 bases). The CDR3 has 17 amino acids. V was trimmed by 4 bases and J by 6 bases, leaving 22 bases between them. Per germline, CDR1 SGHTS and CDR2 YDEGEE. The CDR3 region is CASSQPRGALDSGELFF. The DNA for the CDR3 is TGTGCCAGCAGCCAACCCCGGGGGGCGCTGGATTCCGGGGAGCTGTTTTTT.

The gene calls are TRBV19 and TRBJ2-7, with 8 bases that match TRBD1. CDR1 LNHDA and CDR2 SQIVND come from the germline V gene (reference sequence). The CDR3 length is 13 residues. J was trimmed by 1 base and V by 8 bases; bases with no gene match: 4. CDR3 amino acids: CASQGQASYEQYF. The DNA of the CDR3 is TGTGCCAGTCAGGGACAGGCATCCTACGAGCAGTACTTC.

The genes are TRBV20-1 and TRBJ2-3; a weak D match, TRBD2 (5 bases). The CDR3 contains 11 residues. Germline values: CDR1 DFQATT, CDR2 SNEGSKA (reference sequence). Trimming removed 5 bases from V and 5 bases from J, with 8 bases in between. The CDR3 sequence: CSAEREDTQYF. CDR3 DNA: TGCAGTGCTGAGAGGGAAGATACGCAGTATTTT.

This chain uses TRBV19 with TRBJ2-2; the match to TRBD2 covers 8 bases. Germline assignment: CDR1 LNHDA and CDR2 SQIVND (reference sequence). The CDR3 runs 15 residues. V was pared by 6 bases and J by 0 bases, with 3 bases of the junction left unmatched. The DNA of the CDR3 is TGTGCCAGTAGGAGCGGGGGAGCGAACACCGGGGAGCTGTTTTTT. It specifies CASRSGGANTGELFF.

Here the CDR3 reads CASSQGGTITGELFF. Here the CDR3 DNA reads TGTGCCAGCAGCCAGGGGGGGACCATCACCGGGGAGCTGTTTTTT. V gene TRBV14 combines with J gene TRBJ2-2; TRBD2 matches 7 bases. This CDR3 comprises 15 residues. The V gene's germline CDR1 is SGHDN and CDR2 FVKESK. V trimming: 3 bases; J trimming: 4 bases; junction bases outside the gene matches: 5.

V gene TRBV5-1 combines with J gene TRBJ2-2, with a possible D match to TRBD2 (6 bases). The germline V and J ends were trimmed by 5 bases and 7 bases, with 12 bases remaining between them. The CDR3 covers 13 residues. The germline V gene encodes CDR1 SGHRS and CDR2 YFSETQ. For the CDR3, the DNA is TGCGCCAGCAGGGGGGGAACAGGCGGGGAGCTGTTTTTT. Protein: CASRGGTGGELFF.

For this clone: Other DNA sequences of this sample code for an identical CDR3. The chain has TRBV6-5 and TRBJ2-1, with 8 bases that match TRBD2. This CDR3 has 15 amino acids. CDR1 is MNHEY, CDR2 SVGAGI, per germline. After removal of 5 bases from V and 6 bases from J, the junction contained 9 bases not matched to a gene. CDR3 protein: CASSSGSVGSNEQFF. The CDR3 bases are TGTGCCAGCAGTAGCGGGAGTGTGGGTAGCAATGAGCAGTTCTTC.

CDR3 in DNA: TGCAGCGTGGGAGGACAGGGAATCACCGGGGAGCTGTTTTTT. Its protein product is CSVGGQGITGELFF. The chain couples TRBV29-1 to TRBJ2-2, with 8 nucleotides matching TRBD1. After removal of 6 bases from V and 4 bases from J, the junction contained 7 bases not matched to a gene. The CDR3 loop spans 14 amino acids. The V gene's germline CDR1 is SQVTM and CDR2 ANQGSEA.

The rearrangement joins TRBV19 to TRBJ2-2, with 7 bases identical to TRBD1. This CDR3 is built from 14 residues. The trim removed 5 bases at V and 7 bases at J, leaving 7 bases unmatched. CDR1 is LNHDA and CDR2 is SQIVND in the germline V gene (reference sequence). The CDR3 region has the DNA TGTGCCAGTAGTCCGGGACAGTCGATCGGGGAGCTGTTTTTT. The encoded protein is CASSPGQSIGELFF.

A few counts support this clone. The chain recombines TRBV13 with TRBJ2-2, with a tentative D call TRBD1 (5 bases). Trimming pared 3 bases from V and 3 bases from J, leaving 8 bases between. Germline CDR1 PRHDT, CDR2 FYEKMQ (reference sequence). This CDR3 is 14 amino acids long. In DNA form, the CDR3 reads TGTGCCAGCAGCTTTGCAGGGCACACCGGGGAGCTGTTTTTT. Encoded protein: CASSFAGHTGELFF. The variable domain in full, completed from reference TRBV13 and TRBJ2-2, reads AAGVIQSPRHLIKEKRETATLKCYPIPRHDTVYWYQQGPGQDPQFLISFYEKMQSDKGSIPDRFSAQQFSDYHSELNMSSLELGDSALYFCASSFAGHTGELFFGEGSRLTVL.

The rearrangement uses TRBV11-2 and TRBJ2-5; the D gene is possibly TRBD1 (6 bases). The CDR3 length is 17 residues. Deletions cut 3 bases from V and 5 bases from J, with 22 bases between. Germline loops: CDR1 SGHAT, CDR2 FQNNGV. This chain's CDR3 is CASSLGVGDTWSETQYF. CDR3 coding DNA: TGTGCCAGCAGCTTGGGGGTAGGGGACACCTGGTCTGAGACCCAGTACTTC.

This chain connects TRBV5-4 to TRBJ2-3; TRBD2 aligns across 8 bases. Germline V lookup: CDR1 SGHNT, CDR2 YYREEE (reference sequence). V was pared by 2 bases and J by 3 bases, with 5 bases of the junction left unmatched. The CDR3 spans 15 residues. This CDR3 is CASSFGGGLTDTQYF. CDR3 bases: TGTGCCAGCAGCTTCGGCGGGGGGTTGACAGATACGCAGTATTTT.

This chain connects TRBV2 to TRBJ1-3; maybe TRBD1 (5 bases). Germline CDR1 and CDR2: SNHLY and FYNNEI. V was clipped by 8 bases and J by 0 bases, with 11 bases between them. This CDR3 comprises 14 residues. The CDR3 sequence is CASGGDGSGNTIYF. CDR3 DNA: TGTGCCAGCGGGGGGGACGGCTCTGGAAACACCATATATTTT. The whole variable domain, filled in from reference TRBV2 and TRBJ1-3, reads EPEVTQTPSHQVTQMGQEVILRCVPISNHLYFYWYRQILGQKVEFLVSFYNNEISEKSEIFDDQFSVERPDGSNFTLKIRSTKLEDSAMYFCASGGDGSGNTIYFGEGSWLTVV.

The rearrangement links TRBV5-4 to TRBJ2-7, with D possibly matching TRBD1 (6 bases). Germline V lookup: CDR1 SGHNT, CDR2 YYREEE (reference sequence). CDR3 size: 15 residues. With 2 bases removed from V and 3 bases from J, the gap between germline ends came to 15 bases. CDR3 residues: CASSLEQGISYEQYF. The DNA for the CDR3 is TGTGCCAGCAGCTTAGAACAGGGTATTAGCTACGAGCAGTACTTC. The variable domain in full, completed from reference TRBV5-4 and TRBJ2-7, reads ETGVTQSPTHLIKTRGQQVTLRCSSQSGHNTVSWYQQALGQGPQFIFQYYREEENGRGNFPPRFSGLQFPNYSSELNVNALELDDSALYLCASSLEQGISYEQYFGPGTRLTVT.

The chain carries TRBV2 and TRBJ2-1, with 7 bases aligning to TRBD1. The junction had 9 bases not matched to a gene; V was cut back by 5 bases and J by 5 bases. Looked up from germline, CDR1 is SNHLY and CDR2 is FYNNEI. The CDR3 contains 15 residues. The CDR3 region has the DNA TGTGCCAGCAGTCGAAACAACAGGGGACACAATGAGCAGTTCTTC. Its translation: CASSRNNRGHNEQFF. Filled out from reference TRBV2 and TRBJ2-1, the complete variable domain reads EPEVTQTPSHQVTQMGQEVILRCVPISNHLYFYWYRQILGQKVEFLVSFYNNEISEKSEIFDDQFSVERPDGSNFTLKIRSTKLEDSAMYFCASSRNNRGHNEQFFGPGTRLTVL.

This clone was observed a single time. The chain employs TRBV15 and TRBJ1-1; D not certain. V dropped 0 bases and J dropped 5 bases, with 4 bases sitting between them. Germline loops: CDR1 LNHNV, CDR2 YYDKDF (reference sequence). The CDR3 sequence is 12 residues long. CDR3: CATSRDQTEAFF. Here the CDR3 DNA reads TGTGCCACCAGCAGAGATCAAACTGAAGCTTTCTTT.

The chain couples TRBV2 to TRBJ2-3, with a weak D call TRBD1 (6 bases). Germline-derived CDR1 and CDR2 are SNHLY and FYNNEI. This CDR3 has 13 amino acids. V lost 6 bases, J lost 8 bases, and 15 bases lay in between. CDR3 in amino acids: CASSGLGTSTQYF. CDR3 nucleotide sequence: TGTGCCAGCAGCGGACTCGGGACAAGTACGCAGTATTTT.

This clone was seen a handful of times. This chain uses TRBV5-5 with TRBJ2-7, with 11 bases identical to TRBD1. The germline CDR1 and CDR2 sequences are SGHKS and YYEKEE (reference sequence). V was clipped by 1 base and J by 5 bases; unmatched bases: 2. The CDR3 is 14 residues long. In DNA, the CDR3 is TGTGCCAGCAGCTTGAGGACAGGGGGCGACGAGCAGTACTTC. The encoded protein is CASSLRTGGDEQYF.

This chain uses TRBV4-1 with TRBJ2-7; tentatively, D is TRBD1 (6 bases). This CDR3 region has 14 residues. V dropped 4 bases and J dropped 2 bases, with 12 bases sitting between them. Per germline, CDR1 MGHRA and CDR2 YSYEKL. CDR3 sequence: CASSRDIGAYEQYF. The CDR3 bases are TGCGCCAGCAGCCGGGACATTGGGGCCTACGAGCAGTACTTC.

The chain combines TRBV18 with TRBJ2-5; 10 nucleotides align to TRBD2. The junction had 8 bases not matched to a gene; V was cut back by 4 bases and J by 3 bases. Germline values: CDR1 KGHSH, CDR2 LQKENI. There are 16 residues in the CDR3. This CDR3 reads CASSRRTSGSKETQYF. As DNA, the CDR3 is TGTGCCAGCTCACGCCGGACTAGCGGAAGCAAAGAGACCCAGTACTTC.